The rows below give T cell receptor beta chains drawn from one sample of a study of T cells in Graves' hyperthyroidism and ophthalmopathy. TCRdb called the multiplex PCR reads again in MiXCR, with one record for every CDR3 protein. The sample records hundreds of thousands of distinct CDR3 sequences, roughly 14% being singletons. The sample taken for sequencing was blood. These receptors came from a woman aged 40 to 49 with Graves' ophthalmopathy. The CDR3 runs from the conserved cysteine through the conserved F or W. The D gene is left open where the match is weak. Clone sizes are given selectively: once, few, many, or a class where the clone is expanded.

d_call v_call clone_size cdr3_aa
- TRBV6-1 - CASSPRQSGYTF
- TRBV19 few CASSTRGDSTGELFF
- TRBV6-1 many CASSEATATNYGYTF
- TRBV15 many CATSRDRSSYEQYF
TRBD1 TRBV6-2/TRBV6-3 - CASRTTGVYEQYF
TRBD2 TRBV6-1 - CASNPLLPASGETQYF
- TRBV29-1 few CSASRDPDPGEQYF
TRBD2 TRBV20-1 many CSARAPSGPSETQYF
- TRBV12-3/TRBV12-4 many CASSDGGQPQHF
TRBD2 TRBV11-3 many CASSSRTSSEQFF
- TRBV2 many CASSLTGAGGSSYEQYF
- TRBV28 many CASSLSGYEQYF
TRBD2 TRBV11-2 - CASSPSGIVPGELFF
- TRBV27 many CASSFTSRELFF
TRBD1 TRBV6-2/TRBV6-3 many CASSYPTGLLLPQHF
- TRBV20-1 many CSARDDSQNTEAFF
- TRBV30 - CAWSVRSGTEAFF
- TRBV7-9 many CASSAVAGELFF
TRBD2 TRBV20-1 few CSARDPRLAGSNTGELFF
- TRBV9 - CASSVGGGEQPQHF
- TRBV14 few CASSQGSLERYTF
- TRBV12-3/TRBV12-4 many CASSKLTGSDTEAFF
- TRBV11-2 few CASSLLLAVPSYEQYF
- TRBV28 - CATINWALGETQYF
- TRBV28 many CASSSPGLGYTF
- TRBV11-2 many CASSGYNTYEQYF
- TRBV4-1 - CASSQDLPSDTALREQYF
- TRBV7-2 - CASSPSLGANVLTF
- TRBV28 many CASSFPRDGGGYTF
TRBD2 TRBV6-1 many CASRMGTSWTGELFF
- TRBV28 - CASNGQETQYF
- TRBV27 - CASSLPNGPQHF
TRBD1 TRBV29-1 many CSVRGQHDTGELFF
- TRBV18 few CASSPSAGIGYTF
- TRBV29-1 - CSGQRNSGNTIYF
- TRBV27 few CASSLRGFLSYEQYF
TRBD1 TRBV6-2/TRBV6-3 few CASSYSGQGPQETQYF
TRBD2 TRBV20-1 - CSAGGTSESHSSYEQYF
TRBD2 TRBV29-1 many CSVEGGSDEQYF
TRBD1 TRBV12-3/TRBV12-4 - CASSAGGTQLGAEAFF
TRBD1 TRBV30 few CACARGLFQLQHF
TRBD2 TRBV20-1 few CSARESSGLGEAQYF
- TRBV4-3 - CASSKGAASWNEQYF
- TRBV30 many CAWSVGANEQYF